The 5 T cell receptor beta chains reported below all come from one sample, sequenced in a study of beta chain features in type 1 diabetes. Notes on the study in general: Significant though moderate, a shortening of TCRB CDR3s appeared in all four CD4+ subsets of Type 1 diabetes patients.

Antigens for these TCRs are unknown. The isolated RNA, all of it, was reverse transcribed, so expressed TCRB transcripts were what got sequenced. Using immunoSEQ multiplex PCR, the repertoire was profiled, and TCRdb retains in-frame clones only, with some absent. The sample gives some 240,000 clones, roughly 17% of which show up once; approximately 0.086% is in the top ten. Sequences were obtained from naive CD4+ T cells from blood. The source of these receptors is a man aged 30-40 years with type 1 diabetes.

This clone was seen a handful of times. The rearrangement links TRBV27 to TRBJ2-1; TRBD2 matches at 8 bases. CDR3 length equals 17 residues. From germline, CDR1 is MNHEY and CDR2 SMNVEV (reference sequence). V lost 5 bases to trimming and J lost 0 bases; unmatched junction nucleotides: 9. CDR3 region: CASSRRLASSSYNEQFF. The CDR3, as DNA: TGTGCCAGCAGTCGAAGACTAGCGTCTAGCTCCTACAATGAGCAGTTCTTC.

The chain carries TRBV7-6 and TRBJ2-5, with D uncertain. CDR1 SGHVS and CDR2 FNYEAQ come from the germline V gene. The CDR3 spans 15 residues. V was pared by 1 base and J by 1 base, with 10 bases between. The CDR3 DNA reads as TGTGCCAGCAGCTTAGGTTACGGGTTCCAAGAGACCCAGTACTTC. Translated: CASSLGYGFQETQYF.

The sample holds a few counts of this clone. This chain joins TRBV30 and TRBJ2-1, with 11 bases aligning to TRBD2. V shed 3 bases, J shed 4 bases, and the junction held 8 bases outside the gene matches. CDR3 size: 16 residues. The germline CDR1 and CDR2 sequences are GTSNPN and SVGIG (reference sequence). CDR3 sequence reads: CAWRGSGRGNYNEQFF. The CDR3 DNA follows: TGTGCCTGGAGAGGTAGCGGGAGGGGTAATTACAATGAGCAGTTCTTC.

The chain couples TRBV5-1 to TRBJ2-5, with D maybe TRBD2 (6 bases). In germline, CDR1 is SGHRS, CDR2 YFSETQ. The CDR3 loop spans 14 amino acids. Between the trimmed V and J ends, which lost 6 bases and 2 bases, there was a span of 14 bases. The CDR3 sequence is CASTGTRRQETQYF. The CDR3 DNA sequence: TGCGCCAGCACCGGGACTCGGAGGCAAGAGACCCAGTACTTC.

The chain has TRBV11-2 and TRBJ2-2; 7 bases align to TRBD2. The CDR3 runs 13 residues. Trimming took 4 bases from V and 5 from J; bases not matched to a gene: 1. From germline, CDR1 is SGHAT and CDR2 FQNNGV. CDR3 DNA sequence: TGTGCCAGCAGCTCCGGGGGGACCGGGGAGCTGTTTTTT. Translated: CASSSGGTGELFF.